This T cell receptor (beta chain) stems from a study of T cells in tuberculosis. Profiling relied on immunoSEQ multiplex PCR, and the TCRdb table lists in-frame clones only, not all of them. The sample carries approximately 35,000 clones, 97% recorded once. The CDR3 length is 12 residues. Germline V lookup: CDR1 MNHNS, CDR2 SASEGT. V dropped 5 bases and J dropped 11 bases, with 16 bases sitting between them. The sequence derives from a donor between 5 and 29 years old with latent tuberculosis or without tuberculosis infection. The chain combines TRBV6-1 with TRBJ2-7, with D possibly matching TRBD1 (6 bases). The material sequenced was PBMCs. The CDR3 DNA follows: TGTGCCAGCAGTACCCGGGACAAGGTGAAGTACTTC. As protein: CASSTRDKVKYF.